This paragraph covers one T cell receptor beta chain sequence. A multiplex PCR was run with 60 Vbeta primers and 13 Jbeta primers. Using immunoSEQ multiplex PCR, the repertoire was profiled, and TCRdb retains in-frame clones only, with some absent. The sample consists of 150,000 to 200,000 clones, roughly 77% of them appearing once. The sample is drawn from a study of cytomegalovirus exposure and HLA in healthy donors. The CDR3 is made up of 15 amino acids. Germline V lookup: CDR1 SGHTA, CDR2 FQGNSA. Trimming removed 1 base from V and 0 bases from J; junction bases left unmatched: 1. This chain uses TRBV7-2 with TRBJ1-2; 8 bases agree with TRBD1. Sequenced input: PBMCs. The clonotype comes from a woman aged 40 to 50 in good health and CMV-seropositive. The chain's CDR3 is CASSLGTGSNYGYTF. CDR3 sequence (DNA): TGTGCCAGCAGCTTAGGGACAGGGTCTAACTATGGCTACACCTTC.